The clone carrying this T cell receptor (beta chain) occurred a few times. Looked up from germline, CDR1 is SGHRS and CDR2 is YFSETQ. The CDR3 is 14 residues long. Trimming at V came to 0 bases and at J to 8 bases, leaving 7 bases not matched to a gene. Patients of the Seattle cohort, enrolled during active infection, were followed longitudinally. These data are taken from a study of blood T cell repertoires in COVID-19. Study in general: Nucleic acid was either cDNA or gDNA, and it came from T cells, B-cell-depleted T cells, or PBMCs.

The method was immunoSEQ multiplex PCR; TCRdb's version includes in-frame clones alone and lacks a portion of them. The sample contains some 290,000 clones, 75% to 90% of which appear only once. Sample: peripheral blood. The clonotype originates from a woman between 25 and 40 years old with COVID-19, enrolled during active disease. This rearrangement joins TRBV5-1 to TRBJ1-2; TRBD1 matches 7 bases. The CDR3 DNA reads as TGCGCCAGCAGCTTGGAATCAGGGGGAGGCGGCTACACCTTC. Translating gives CASSLESGGGGYTF.